This T cell receptor beta chain was sequenced in a study of response to subunit inactivated influenza vaccine. Study outcomes and limitations: Authors suggested that a seasonal influenza vaccination recruits few new T cells each time.

TCRdb re-called the RT-PCR reads through MiXCR, storing one row per CDR3 protein. In the table there are 290,000 or so distinct CDR3 sequences, roughly 20% of which are singletons. This CDR3 is 15 amino acids long. V was clipped by 0 bases and J by 11 bases, with 16 bases between them. Germline V gene sequence: CDR1 LGHNA, CDR2 YSLEER. To note about this clonotype: Its antigen is unidentified.

The material sequenced was PBMCs from blood, taken around 22 months after vaccination. The receptor was derived from a man between 50 and 69 years old who received an inactivated influenza vaccine. This rearrangement joins TRBV4-3 to TRBJ1-4, with D possibly being TRBD1 (5 bases). The CDR3 loop reads CASSQERGSTDKLFF. DNA for the CDR3: TGCGCCAGCAGCCAAGAAAGGGGCTCCACCGATAAACTGTTTTTT.